This T cell receptor (beta chain) appears in the sequencing data of a study of CD4 T cells in relation to SARS-CoV-2 and coronaviruses. Across the study: Controls used an HIV-1 Nef peptide pool or no peptide.

With V trimmed by 2 bases and J by 5 bases, 6 bases remained unmatched. The CDR3 extends over 16 amino acids. Germline V gene sequence: CDR1 KGHSH, CDR2 LQKENI. Of note for this clone: What it binds is unknown.

The unexposed donors gave CD4+ T cells in about 2011-2019, prior to COVID-19. The cells were cultured for under 13 days before CD4+ T cells were isolated. Only in-frame clones appear in the TCRdb table, and some are missing; sequencing was by immunoSEQ multiplex PCR. Among approximately 25,000 clones listed, about 70% were seen once. This TCR was sampled from a human donor in good health. What was sequenced was CD4+ T cells from PBMCs, cultured in vitro. The chain has TRBV18 and TRBJ2-1, with 10 bases lining up with TRBD2. The CDR3 DNA sequence: TGTGCCAGCTCACCAGTAGCGGGAGGATCCCACAATGAGCAGTTCTTC. Its translation is CASSPVAGGSHNEQFF.